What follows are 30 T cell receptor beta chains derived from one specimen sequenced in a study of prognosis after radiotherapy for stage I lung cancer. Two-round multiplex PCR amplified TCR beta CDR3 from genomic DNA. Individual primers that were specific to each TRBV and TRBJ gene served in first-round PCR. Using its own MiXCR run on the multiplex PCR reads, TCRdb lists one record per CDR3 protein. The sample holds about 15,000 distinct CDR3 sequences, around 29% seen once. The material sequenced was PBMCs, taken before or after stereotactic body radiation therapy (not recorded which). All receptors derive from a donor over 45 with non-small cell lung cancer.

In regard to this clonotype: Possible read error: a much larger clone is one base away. The CDR3 is CASSSDGSGANVLTF. As DNA, the CDR3 is TGTGCCAGCAGTAGCGACGGTTCTGGGGCCAACGTCCTGACTTTC. The chain carries TRBV6-2 or TRBV6-3 and TRBJ2-6; no clear D. The CDR3 is made up of 15 amino acids. V was shortened by 5 bases and J by 1 base, with 9 bases between the two germline ends. From germline, CDR1 is MNHEY and CDR2 SVGEGT.

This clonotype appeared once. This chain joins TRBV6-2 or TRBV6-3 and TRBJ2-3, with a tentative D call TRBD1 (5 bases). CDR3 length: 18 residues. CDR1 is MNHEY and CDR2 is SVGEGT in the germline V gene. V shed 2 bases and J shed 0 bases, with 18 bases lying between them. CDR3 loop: CASSYLRRQGTSTDTQYF. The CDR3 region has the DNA TGTGCCAGCAGTTACCTACGTAGGCAGGGTACAAGCACAGATACGCAGTATTTT.

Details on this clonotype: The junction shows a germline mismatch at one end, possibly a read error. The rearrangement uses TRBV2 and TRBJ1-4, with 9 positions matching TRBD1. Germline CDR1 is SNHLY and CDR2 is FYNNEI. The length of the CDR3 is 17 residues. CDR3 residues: CASRDRGTSWANEKLYF. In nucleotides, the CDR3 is TGTGCCAGCAGGGACAGGGGCACGTCTTGGGCTAATGAAAAACTGTATTTT.

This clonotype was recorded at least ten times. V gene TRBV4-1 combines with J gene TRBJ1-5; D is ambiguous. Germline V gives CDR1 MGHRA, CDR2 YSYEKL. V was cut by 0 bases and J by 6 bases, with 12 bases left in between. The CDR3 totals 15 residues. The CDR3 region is CASSQDGQEGQPQHF. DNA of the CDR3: TGCGCCAGCAGCCAAGATGGGCAGGAGGGTCAGCCCCAGCATTTT.

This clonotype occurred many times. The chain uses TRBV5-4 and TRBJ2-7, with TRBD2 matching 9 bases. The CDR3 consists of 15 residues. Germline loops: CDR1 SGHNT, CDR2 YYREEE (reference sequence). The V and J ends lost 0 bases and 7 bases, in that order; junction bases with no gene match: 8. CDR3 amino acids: CASSLAGGRVREQYF. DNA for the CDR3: TGTGCCAGCAGCTTGGCCGGCGGGAGGGTTCGGGAGCAGTACTTC.

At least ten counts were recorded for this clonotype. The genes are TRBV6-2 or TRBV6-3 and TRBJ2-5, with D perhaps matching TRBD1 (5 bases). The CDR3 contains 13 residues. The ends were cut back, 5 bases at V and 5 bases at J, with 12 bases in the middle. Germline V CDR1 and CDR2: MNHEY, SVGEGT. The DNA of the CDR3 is TGTGCCAGCAGTGACGCAGGGTGGGAGACCCAGTACTTC. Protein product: CASSDAGWETQYF.

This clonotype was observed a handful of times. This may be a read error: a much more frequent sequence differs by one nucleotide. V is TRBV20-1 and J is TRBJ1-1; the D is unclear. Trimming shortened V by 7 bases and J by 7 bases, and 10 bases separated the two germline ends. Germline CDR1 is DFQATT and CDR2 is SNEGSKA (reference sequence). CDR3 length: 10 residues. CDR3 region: CSVSYNEAFF. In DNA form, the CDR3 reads TGCAGTGTAAGTTACAATGAAGCTTTCTTT.

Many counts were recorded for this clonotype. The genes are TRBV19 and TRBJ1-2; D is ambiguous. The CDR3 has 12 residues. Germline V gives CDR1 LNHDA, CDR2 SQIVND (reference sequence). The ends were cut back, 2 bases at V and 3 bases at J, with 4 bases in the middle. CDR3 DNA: TGTGCCAGTAGTATAAACCACTATGGCTACACCTTC. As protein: CASSINHYGYTF.

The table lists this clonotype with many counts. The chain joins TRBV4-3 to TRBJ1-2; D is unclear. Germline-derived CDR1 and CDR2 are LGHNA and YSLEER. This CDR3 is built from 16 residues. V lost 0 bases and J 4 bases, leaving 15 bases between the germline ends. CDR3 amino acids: CASSQDLAGGTYGYTF. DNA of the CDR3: TGCGCCAGCAGCCAAGATCTGGCAGGCGGTACCTATGGCTACACCTTC.

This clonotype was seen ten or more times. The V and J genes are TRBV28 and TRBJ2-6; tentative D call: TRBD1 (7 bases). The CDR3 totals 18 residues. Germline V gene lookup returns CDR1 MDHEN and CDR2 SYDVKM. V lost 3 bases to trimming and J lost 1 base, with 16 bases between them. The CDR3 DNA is TGTGCCAGCAGTTTTCGACAGGGACTTAGGTCTGGGGCCAACGTCCTGACTTTC. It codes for CASSFRQGLRSGANVLTF.

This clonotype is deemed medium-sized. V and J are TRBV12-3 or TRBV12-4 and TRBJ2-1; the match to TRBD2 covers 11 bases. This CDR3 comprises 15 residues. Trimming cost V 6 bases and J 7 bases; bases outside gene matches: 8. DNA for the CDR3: TGTGCCAGCAGGGCCCCGGGACTAGCGGTTAATGAGCAGTTCTTC. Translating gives CASRAPGLAVNEQFF.

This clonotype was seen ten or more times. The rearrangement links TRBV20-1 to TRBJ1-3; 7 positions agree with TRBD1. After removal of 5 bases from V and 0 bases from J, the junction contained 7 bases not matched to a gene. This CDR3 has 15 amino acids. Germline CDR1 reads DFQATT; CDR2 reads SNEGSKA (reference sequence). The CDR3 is CSAEDRAYSGNTIYF. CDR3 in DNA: TGCAGTGCTGAAGACAGGGCATACTCTGGAAACACCATATATTTT.

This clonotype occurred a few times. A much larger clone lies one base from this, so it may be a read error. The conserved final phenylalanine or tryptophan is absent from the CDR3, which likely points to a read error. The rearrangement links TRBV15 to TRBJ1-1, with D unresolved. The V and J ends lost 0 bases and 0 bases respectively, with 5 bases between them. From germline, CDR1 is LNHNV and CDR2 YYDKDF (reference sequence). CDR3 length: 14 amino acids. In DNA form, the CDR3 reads TGTGCCACCAGCAGAGATCTCATGAACACTGAAGCTTTCCTT. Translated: CATSRDLMNTEAFL.

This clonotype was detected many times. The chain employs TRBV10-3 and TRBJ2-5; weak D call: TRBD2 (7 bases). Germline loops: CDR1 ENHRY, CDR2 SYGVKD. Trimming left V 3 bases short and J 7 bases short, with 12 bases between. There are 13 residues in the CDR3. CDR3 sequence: CAISDGEGGTQYF. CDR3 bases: TGTGCCATCAGTGATGGGGAGGGGGGGACCCAGTACTTC.

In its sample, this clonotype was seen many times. CDR3 region: CASSFTPGPQSYEQFF. The CDR3, as DNA: TGTGCCAGCAGTTTCACGCCGGGGCCACAGTCCTATGAGCAGTTCTTC. The V gene is TRBV28, the J gene TRBJ2-1; perhaps D is TRBD1 or TRBD2 (5 bases each). CDR3 length equals 16 residues. The germline V and J ends were trimmed by 3 bases and 8 bases, with 20 bases remaining between them. Germline lookup yields CDR1 MDHEN and CDR2 SYDVKM.

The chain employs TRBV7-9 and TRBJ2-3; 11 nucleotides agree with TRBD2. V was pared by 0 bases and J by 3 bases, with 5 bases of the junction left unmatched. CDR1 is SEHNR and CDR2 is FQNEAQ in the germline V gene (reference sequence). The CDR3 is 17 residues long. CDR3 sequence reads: CASSLASGRARTDTQYF. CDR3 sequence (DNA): TGTGCCAGCAGCTTAGCTAGCGGGAGGGCAAGGACAGATACGCAGTATTTT. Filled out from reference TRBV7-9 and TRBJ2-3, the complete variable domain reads DTGVSQNPRHKITKRGQNVTFRCDPISEHNRLYWYRQTLGQGPEFLTYFQNEAQLEKSRLLSDRFSAERPKGSFSTLEIQRTEQGDSAMYLCASSLASGRARTDTQYFGPGTRLTVL.

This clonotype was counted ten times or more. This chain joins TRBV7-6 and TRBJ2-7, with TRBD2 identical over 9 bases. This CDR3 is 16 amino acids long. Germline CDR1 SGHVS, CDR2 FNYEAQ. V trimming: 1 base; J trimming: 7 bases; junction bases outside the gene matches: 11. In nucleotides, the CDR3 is TGTGCCAGCAGCTTAGTTGGCGGGAGGGCCCTGGAAGAGCAGTACTTC. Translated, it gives CASSLVGGRALEEQYF.

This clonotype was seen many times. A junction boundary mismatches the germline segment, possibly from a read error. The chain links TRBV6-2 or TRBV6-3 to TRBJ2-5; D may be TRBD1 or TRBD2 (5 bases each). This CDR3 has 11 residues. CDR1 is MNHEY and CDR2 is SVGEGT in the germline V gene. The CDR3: CGSRQGPTQYF. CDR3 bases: TGTGGCAGCCGGCAGGGACCGACCCAGTACTTC.

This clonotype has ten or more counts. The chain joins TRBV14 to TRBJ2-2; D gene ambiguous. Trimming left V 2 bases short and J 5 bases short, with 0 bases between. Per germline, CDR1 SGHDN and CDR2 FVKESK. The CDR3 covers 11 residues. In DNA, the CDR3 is TGTGCCAGCAGCCAAACCGGGGAGCTGTTTTTT. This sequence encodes CASSQTGELFF.

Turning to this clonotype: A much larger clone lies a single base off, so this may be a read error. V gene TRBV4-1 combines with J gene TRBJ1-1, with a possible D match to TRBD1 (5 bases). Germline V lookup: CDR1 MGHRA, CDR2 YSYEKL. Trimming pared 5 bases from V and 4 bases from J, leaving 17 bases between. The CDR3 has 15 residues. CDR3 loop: CASSKASTGGTEAFF. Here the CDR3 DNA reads TGCGCCAGCAGCAAAGCGTCCACGGGGGGCACTGAAGCTTTCTTT.

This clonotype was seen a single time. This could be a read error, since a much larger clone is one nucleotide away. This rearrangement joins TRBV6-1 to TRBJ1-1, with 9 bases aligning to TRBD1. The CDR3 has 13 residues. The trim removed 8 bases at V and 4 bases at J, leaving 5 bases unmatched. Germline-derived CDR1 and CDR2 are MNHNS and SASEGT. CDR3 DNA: TGTGCCAGCCGACAGGGGGGATCCACTGAAGCTTTCTTT. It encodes CASRQGGSTEAFF.

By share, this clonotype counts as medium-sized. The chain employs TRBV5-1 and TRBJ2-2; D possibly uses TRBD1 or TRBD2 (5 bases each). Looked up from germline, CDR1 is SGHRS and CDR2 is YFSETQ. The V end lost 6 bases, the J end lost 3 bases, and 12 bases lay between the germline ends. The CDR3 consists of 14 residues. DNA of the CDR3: TGCGCCAGCAATCCGAGGGGTCACACCGGGGAGCTGTTTTTT. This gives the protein CASNPRGHTGELFF.

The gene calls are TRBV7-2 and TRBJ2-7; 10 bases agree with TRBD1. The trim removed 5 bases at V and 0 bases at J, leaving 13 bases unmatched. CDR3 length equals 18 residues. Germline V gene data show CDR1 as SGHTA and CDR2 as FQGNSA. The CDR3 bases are TGTGCCAGCAGCACCCGACAGGGGGCGGGAGAAGACTCCTACGAGCAGTACTTC. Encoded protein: CASSTRQGAGEDSYEQYF.

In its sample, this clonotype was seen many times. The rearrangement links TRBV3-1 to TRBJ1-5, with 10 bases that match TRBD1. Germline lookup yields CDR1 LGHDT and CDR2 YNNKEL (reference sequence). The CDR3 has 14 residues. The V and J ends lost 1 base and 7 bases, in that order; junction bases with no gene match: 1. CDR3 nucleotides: TGTGCCAGCAGCCAAGGGACAGGGGGGCAGCCCCAGCATTTT. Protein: CASSQGTGGQPQHF.

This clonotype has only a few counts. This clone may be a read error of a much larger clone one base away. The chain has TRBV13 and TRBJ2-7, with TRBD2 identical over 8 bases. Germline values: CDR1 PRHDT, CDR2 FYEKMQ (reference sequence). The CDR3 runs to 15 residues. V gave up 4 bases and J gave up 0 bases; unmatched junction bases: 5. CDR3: CASSYRTSYSYEQYF. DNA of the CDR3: TGTGCCAGCAGCTATCGGACTAGCTACTCCTACGAGCAGTACTTC.

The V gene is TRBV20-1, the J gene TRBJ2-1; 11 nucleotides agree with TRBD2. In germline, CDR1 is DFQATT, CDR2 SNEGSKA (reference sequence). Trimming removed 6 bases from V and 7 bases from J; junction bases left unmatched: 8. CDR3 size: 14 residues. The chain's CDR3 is CSAYTSGSHNEQFF. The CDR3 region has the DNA TGCAGTGCGTACACTAGCGGGAGTCATAATGAGCAGTTCTTC.

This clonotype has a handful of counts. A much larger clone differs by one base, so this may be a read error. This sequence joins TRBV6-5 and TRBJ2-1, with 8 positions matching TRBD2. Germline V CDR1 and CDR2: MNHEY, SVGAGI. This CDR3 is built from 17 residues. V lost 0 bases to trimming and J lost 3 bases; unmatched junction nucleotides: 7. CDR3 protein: CASSYSMIAGIYNEQFF. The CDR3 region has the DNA TGTGCCAGCAGTTACTCGATGATAGCGGGAATCTACAATGAGCAGTTCTTC.

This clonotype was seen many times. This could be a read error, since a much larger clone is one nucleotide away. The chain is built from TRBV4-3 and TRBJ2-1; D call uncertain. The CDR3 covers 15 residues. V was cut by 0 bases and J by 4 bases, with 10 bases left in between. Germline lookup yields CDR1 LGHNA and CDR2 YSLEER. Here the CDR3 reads CASSQDDLCYNEQFF. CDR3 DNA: TGCGCCAGCAGCCAAGACGACCTGTGTTACAATGAGCAGTTCTTC.

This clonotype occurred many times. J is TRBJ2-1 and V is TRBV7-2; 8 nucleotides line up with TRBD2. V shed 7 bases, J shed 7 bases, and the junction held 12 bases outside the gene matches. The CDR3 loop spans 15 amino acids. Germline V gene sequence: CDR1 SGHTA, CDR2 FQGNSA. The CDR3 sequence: CASTHSSGSWNEQFF. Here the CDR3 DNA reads TGTGCCAGCACCCACTCGAGCGGGAGTTGGAATGAGCAGTTCTTC.

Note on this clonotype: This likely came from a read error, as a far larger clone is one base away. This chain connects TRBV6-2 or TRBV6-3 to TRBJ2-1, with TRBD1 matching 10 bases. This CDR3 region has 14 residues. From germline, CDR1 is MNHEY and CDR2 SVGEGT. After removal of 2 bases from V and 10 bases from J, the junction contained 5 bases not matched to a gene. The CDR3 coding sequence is TGTGCCAGCAGTTACCGGACAGGGGGGTACGAGCAGTTCTTC. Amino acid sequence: CASSYRTGGYEQFF.